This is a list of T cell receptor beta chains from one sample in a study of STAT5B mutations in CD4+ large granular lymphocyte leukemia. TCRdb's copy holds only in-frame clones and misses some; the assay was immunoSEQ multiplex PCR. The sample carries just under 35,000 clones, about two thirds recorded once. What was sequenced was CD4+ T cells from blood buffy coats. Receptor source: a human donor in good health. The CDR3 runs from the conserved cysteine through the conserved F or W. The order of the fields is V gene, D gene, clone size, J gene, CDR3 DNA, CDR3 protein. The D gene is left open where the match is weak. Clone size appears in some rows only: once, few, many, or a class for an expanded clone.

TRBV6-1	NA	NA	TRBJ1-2	TGTGCCAGCAGTGAAGGAGCATCGGGCATGGGCTATGGCTACACCTTC	CASSEGASGMGYGYTF
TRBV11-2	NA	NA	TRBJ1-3	TGTGCCAGCAGAAAAGTAACAGCCTCTGGAAACACCATATATTTT	CASRKVTASGNTIYF
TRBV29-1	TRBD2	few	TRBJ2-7	TGCAGCGTTGAAGATCAGCGGGGGGCCTACGAGCAGTACTTC	CSVEDQRGAYEQYF
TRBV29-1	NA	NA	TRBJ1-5	TGCAGCGTTGGGGAGGGAGGCAATCAGCCCCAGCATTTT	CSVGEGGNQPQHF
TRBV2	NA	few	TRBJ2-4	TGTGCCAGCAGTGAGTACCAGCAGGTCAAAAACATTCAGTACTTC	CASSEYQQVKNIQYF
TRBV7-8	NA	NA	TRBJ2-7	TGTGCCAGCAGCACCCCTCTGGCGTACGAGCAGTACTTC	CASSTPLAYEQYF
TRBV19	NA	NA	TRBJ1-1	TGTGCCAGTAGTCCCTCGGGAGGGCCGGGGACTGAAGCTTTCTTT	CASSPSGGPGTEAFF
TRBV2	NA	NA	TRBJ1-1	TGTGCCAGCAGTACAGGGTTAACTGAAGCTTTCTTT	CASSTGLTEAFF
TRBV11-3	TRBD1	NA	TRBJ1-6	TGTGCCAGCAGTTCACTATCGGGACAGGGCACTTCACCCCTCCACTTT	CASSSLSGQGTSPLHF
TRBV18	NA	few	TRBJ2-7	TGTGCCAGCTCACCAGGCGCAGGGCCCTACGAGCAGTACTTC	CASSPGAGPYEQYF
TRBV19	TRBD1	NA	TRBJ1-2	TGTGCCAGTAACCCGGGACAGGCCTTCCAGAACTATGGCTACACCTTC	CASNPGQAFQNYGYTF
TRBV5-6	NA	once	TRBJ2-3	TGTGCCAGCAGCCCTGCCTCCGCAGATACGCAGTATTTT	CASSPASADTQYF
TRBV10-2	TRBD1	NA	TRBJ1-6	TGCGCCACCGGGACAGGGTATAATTCACCCCTCCACTTT	CATGTGYNSPLHF
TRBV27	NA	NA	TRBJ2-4	TGTGCCCCCAGGGGGGGGGCTACTAAAAAAAACATTCAGTACTTC	CAPRGGATKKNIQYF
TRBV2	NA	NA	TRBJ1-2	TGTGCCAGCAGTGAGAGGGGCGATTTAGCTAACTATGGCTACACCTTC	CASSERGDLANYGYTF
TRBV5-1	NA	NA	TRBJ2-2	TGCGCCAGCAGCTCCGACCATGGTGGGACCGGGGAGCTGTTTTTT	CASSSDHGGTGELFF
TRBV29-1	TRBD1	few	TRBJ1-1	TGCAGCGTTGAGGGACAGGCGAACACTGAAGCTTTCTTT	CSVEGQANTEAFF
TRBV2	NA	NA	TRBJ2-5	TGTGCCAGCATAGGCGACGGGGAGACCCAGTACTTC	CASIGDGETQYF
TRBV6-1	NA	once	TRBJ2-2	TGTGCCAGCAGTGAAGACCATGCCCCGACTTTCCCAGGGGAGCTGTTTTTT	CASSEDHAPTFPGELFF
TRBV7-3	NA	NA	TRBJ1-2	TGTGCCAGCAGCAGAGACGGTCTCTATGGCTACACCTTC	CASSRDGLYGYTF
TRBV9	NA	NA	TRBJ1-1	TGTGCCAGCAGCGGATCAACAGGGTGGGGCACTGAAGCTTTCTTT	CASSGSTGWGTEAFF
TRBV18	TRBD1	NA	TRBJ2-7	TGTGCCAGCTCTCTAACGGACAGGGGCTACGAGCAGTACTTC	CASSLTDRGYEQYF
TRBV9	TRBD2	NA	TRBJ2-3	TGTGCCAGCAGCGTAGAGAGTGGAGCGGGGAGTGTTACAGATACGCAGTATTTT	CASSVESGAGSVTDTQYF
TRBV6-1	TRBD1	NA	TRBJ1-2	TGTGCCAGCAGTGGACAGGGCTATGGCTACACCTTC	CASSGQGYGYTF
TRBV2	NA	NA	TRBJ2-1	TGTGCCAGCAGTGAGAGACTGAGCTCCTACAATGAGCAGTTCTTC	CASSERLSSYNEQFF
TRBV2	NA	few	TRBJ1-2	TGTGCCAGCAGCGCCTCTCAAGAGGCTAACTATGGCTACACCTTC	CASSASQEANYGYTF
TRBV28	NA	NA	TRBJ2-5	TGTGCCAGCAGTGGTCACAGGACGTGGGAGACCCAGTACTTC	CASSGHRTWETQYF
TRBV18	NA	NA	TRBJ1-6	TGTGCCAGCTCACCGTTGGAGGCGGGGCCGCATAATTCACCCCTCCACTTT	CASSPLEAGPHNSPLHF
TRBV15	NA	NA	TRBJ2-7	TGTGCCACCAGCAGAGATTGGCACCCCGGGGCCTCCTACGAGCAGTACTTC	CATSRDWHPGASYEQYF
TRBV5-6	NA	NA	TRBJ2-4	TGTGCCAGCAGCTTGGGGGATGGGGTAACCAAAAACATTCAGTACTTC	CASSLGDGVTKNIQYF
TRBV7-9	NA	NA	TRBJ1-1	TGTGCCAGCAGCTACAACCAGGGGTTCGACACTGAAGCTTTCTTT	CASSYNQGFDTEAFF
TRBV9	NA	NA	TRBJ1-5	TGTGCCAGCAGCGTAGGGGCCGGACATCAGCCCCAGCATTTT	CASSVGAGHQPQHF
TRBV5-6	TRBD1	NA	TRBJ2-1	TGTGCCAGCAGATTAGGACAGGGCAATGAGCAGTTCTTC	CASRLGQGNEQFF
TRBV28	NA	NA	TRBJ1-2	TGTGCCAGCAGTTTACAGGTCACGGCGGGCTATGGCTACACCTTC	CASSLQVTAGYGYTF
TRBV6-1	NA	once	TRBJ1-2	TGTGCCAGCAGTGAAAGAGGGACCGTTGGCTACACCTTC	CASSERGTVGYTF
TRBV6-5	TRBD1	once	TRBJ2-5	TGTGCCAGCAGTCCAACAGGGGCCTTCCAAGAGACCCAGTACTTC	CASSPTGAFQETQYF
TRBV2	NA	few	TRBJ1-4	TGTGCCAGTCTCACGGGAACGGCTAATGAAAAACTGTTTTTT	CASLTGTANEKLFF
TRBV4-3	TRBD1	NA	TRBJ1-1	TGCGCCAGCAGCCAGGGACAGGGGGTAATGAACACTGAAGCTTTCTTT	CASSQGQGVMNTEAFF
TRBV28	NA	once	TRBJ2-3	TGTGCCAGCAGAAAAGACAGCTCTTTCACAGATACGCAGTATTTT	CASRKDSSFTDTQYF
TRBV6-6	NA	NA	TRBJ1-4	TGTGCCAGCAGTCCTGAGGGTGCAACTAATGAAAAACTGTTTTTT	CASSPEGATNEKLFF
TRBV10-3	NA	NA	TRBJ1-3	TGTGCCATCGCTCCTTCCCCGGGGGAAGGCTCTGGAAACACCATATATTTT	CAIAPSPGEGSGNTIYF
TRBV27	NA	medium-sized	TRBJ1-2	TGTGCCAGCAGTTTATCGACCGGGACACTTGCTAACTATGGCTACACCTTC	CASSLSTGTLANYGYTF
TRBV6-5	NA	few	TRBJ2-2	TGTGCCAGCAGTTCGGATTTTGGAGCCGGGGAGCTGTTTTTT	CASSSDFGAGELFF
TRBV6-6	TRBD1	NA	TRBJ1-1	TGTGCCAGCAGTTCAACTAATCGACAGGGCGGCACTGAAGCTTTCTTT	CASSSTNRQGGTEAFF
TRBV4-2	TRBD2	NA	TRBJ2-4	TGTGCCAGCAGCCAAGAACTAGCGGGCGCAGAGGTAGCCAAAAACATTCAGTACTTC	CASSQELAGAEVAKNIQYF
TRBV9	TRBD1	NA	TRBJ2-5	TGTGCCAGCAGCGTAGGTGTAGGGGGCTTATCGGAGACCCAGTACTTC	CASSVGVGGLSETQYF
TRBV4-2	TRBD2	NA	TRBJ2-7	TGTGCCAGCAGCCAAGATCCTAGCGGGGGCCCCTACGAGCAGTACTTC	CASSQDPSGGPYEQYF